This passage covers 2 T cell receptor beta chains from one sample sequenced in a study of cytomegalovirus exposure and HLA in healthy donors. The study ran its PCR with 60 Vbeta and 13 Jbeta primers. Measured with immunoSEQ multiplex PCR; TCRdb has only the in-frame clones, and not every one. This sample has 150,000 to 200,000 clones; 81% occur once, and the top ten carry around 2%. Sequencing was done on a sample of PBMCs. Every receptor here comes from a man in his late teens or twenties in good health and CMV-seronegative.

The count of this clone is one. The J gene is TRBJ1-2, the V gene TRBV4-1; possible D gene TRBD1, 5 bases. The CDR3 is 15 residues long. Deletions cut 0 bases from V and 0 bases from J, with 8 bases between. Germline V gives CDR1 MGHRA, CDR2 YSYEKL. The CDR3 sequence: CASSQEGHTNYGYTF. The CDR3, as DNA: TGCGCCAGCAGCCAAGAAGGACATACTAACTATGGCTACACCTTC.

This clone was seen only once. The V gene is TRBV7-2, the J gene TRBJ2-7; TRBD2 might be the D (5 bases). CDR3 size: 14 residues. CDR1 and CDR2 from the germline V gene are SGHTA and FQGNSA. With 2 bases removed from V and 0 bases from J, the gap between germline ends came to 8 bases. CDR3 in DNA: TGTGCCAGCAGCTTACAGCGGAGCTCCTACGAGCAGTACTTC. Translating gives CASSLQRSSYEQYF. The full variable domain, completed using reference TRBV7-2 and TRBJ2-7, is GAGVSQSPSNKVTEKGKDVELRCDPISGHTALYWYRQSLGQGLEFLIYFQGNSAPDKSGLPSDRFSAERTGGSVSTLTIQRTQQEDSAVYLCASSLQRSSYEQYFGPGTRLTVT.